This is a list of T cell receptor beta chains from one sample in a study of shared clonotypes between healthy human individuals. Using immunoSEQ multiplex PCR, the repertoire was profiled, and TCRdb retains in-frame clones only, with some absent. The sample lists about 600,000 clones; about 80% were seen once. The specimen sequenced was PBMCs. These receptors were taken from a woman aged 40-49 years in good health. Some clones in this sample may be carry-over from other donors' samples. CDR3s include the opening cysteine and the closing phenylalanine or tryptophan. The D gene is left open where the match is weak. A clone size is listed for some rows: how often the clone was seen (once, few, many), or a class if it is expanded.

CASSPSGRRTDTQYF	TGTGCCAGCAGCCCCAGCGGGAGGAGGACAGATACGCAGTATTTT	.	TRBD2	TRBV7-3	TRBJ2-3
CASSLLQVGFGDIQYF	TGTGCCAGCAGCTTGCTGCAGGTTGGGTTTGGGGACATTCAGTACTTC	.	.	TRBV5-6	TRBJ2-4
CASSSIGLWNTEAFF	TGTGCCAGCAGTTCTATAGGGCTGTGGAACACTGAAGCTTTCTTT	.	.	TRBV28	TRBJ1-1
CASSSTSNTGELFF	TGCGCCAGCAGCTCGACTAGCAACACCGGGGAGCTGTTTTTT	.	TRBD2	TRBV5-1	TRBJ2-2
CASSLDGSGTDTQYF	TGCGCCAGCAGCTTGGATGGGTCAGGCACAGATACGCAGTATTTT	.	.	TRBV5-1	TRBJ2-3
CASSERQGGTDTQYF	TGTGCCAGCAGTGAAAGGCAGGGCGGGACAGATACGCAGTATTTT	few	.	TRBV6-1	TRBJ2-3
CASSQGPGMNTEAFF	TGTGCCAGCAGCCAAGGCCCGGGGATGAACACTGAAGCTTTCTTT	.	.	TRBV4-2	TRBJ1-1
CATHPAGVTDTQYF	TGTGCCACTCATCCAGCGGGAGTGACAGATACGCAGTATTTT	once	TRBD2	TRBV27	TRBJ2-3
CASMKGQGLEETQYF	TGTGCCAGCATGAAGGGACAGGGATTGGAAGAGACCCAGTACTTC	.	TRBD1	TRBV2	TRBJ2-5
CASSGNEQFF	TGTGCCAGCAGCGGGAATGAGCAGTTCTTC	.	.	TRBV28	TRBJ2-1
CASSPSTGLTQPQHF	TGTGCCAGCAGCCCCTCGACAGGGTTGACTCAGCCCCAGCATTTT	.	TRBD1	TRBV28	TRBJ1-5
CASSLKGGSFQETQYF	TGTGCCAGCAGCTTAAAAGGGGGGTCCTTCCAAGAGACCCAGTACTTC	.	.	TRBV5-6	TRBJ2-5
CATSRVRGQETQYF	TGTGCCACCAGCAGAGTCAGGGGGCAGGAGACCCAGTACTTC	.	TRBD1	TRBV15	TRBJ2-5
CASRPTGEGVEQYF	TGTGCCAGCAGACCTACGGGGGAGGGGGTCGAGCAGTACTTC	.	.	TRBV5-4	TRBJ2-7
CASSETAPEAFF	TGTGCCAGCAGTGAGACAGCCCCTGAAGCTTTCTTT	.	.	TRBV6-1	TRBJ1-1
CAIILAGEGFNEQFF	TGTGCCATCATTTTAGCGGGAGAGGGGTTCAATGAGCAGTTCTTC	.	TRBD2	TRBV6-5	TRBJ2-1
CAWSVPRTGTNQPQHF	TGTGCCTGGAGTGTCCCCCGGACAGGGACGAACCAGCCCCAGCATTTT	.	TRBD1	TRBV30	TRBJ1-5
CASSWGTSGDNEQFF	TGCGCCAGCAGCTGGGGGACTAGCGGCGACAATGAGCAGTTCTTC	few	TRBD2	TRBV5-1	TRBJ2-1
CASTSPGLGTYEQYF	TGTGCCAGCACCTCCCCGGGACTCGGAACCTACGAGCAGTACTTC	.	.	TRBV28	TRBJ2-7
CASSLGQGADEQFF	TGTGCCAGCTCACTCGGACAGGGGGCAGATGAGCAGTTCTTC	.	TRBD1	TRBV18	TRBJ2-1
CASSPGHLNYGYTF	TGTGCCAGCTCACCGGGGCACTTAAACTATGGCTACACCTTC	.	.	TRBV18	TRBJ1-2
CASSLPTGAGNTIYF	TGTGCCAGCAGTTTACCAACAGGGGCTGGAAACACCATATATTTT	once	TRBD1	TRBV28	TRBJ1-3
CASADYSYEQYF	TGTGCCAGCGCGGACTACTCCTACGAGCAGTACTTC	.	.	TRBV19	TRBJ2-7
CASSQDRGGDTGELFF	TGCGCCAGCAGCCAAGATAGGGGCGGGGACACCGGGGAGCTGTTTTTT	.	.	TRBV4-3	TRBJ2-2